These 32 T cell receptor beta chains came from one sample sequenced in a study of Ad26.COV2.S vaccination and SARS-CoV-2 variants (dated by TCRdb to 2020 to 2022). This sample's treatment or condition label indicates: roughly 19 received Ad26.COV2.S at low or high dose, single or two shots; 5 received placebo; per-sample allocation not given. For vaccine and placebo recipients, the sequenced repertoires came from samples collected on day 63 after the first injection. The library was produced with the immunoSEQ multiplex PCR assay. TCRdb limited this immuneACCESS table to in-frame rearrangements with V and J called. A share of clones is missing; checked studies link under half to unresolved V genes, and the rest is unexplained. The table for this sample lists about 680,000 clones; about 90% of them were counted only once. The ten largest clones add up to nearly 1.5% of the sample. The sequences come from peripheral blood, collected in a trial of Ad26.COV2.S vaccine versus placebo. All receptors derive from a person between 18 and 65 years old who received the Ad26.COV2.S COVID-19 vaccine or a placebo.

V is TRBV15 and J is TRBJ1-1; weak D call: TRBD1 (5 bases). Trimming stripped 3 bases from V and 0 bases from J, with 20 bases between. Germline V lookup: CDR1 LNHNV, CDR2 YYDKDF (reference sequence). This CDR3 region has 18 residues. In DNA form, the CDR3 reads TGTGCCACCAGCAGGGTTCTCATGGGGCAAAAACTGAACACTGAAGCTTTCTTT. Protein product: CATSRVLMGQKLNTEAFF.

The genes are TRBV19 and TRBJ2-7, with 7 bases fitting TRBD2. CDR3 length: 15 residues. Germline values: CDR1 LNHDA, CDR2 SQIVND (reference sequence). Losses at the gene ends were 8 bases for V and 2 bases for J; bases not matched to a gene: 12. The CDR3 sequence is CASGPIEAGPYEQYF. CDR3 DNA sequence: TGTGCCAGTGGTCCCATCGAAGCGGGGCCCTACGAGCAGTACTTC. The entire variable domain, with the rest obtained from reference TRBV19 and TRBJ2-7, is as follows: DGGITQSPKYLFRKEGQNVTLSCEQNLNHDAMYWYRQDPGQGLRLIYYSQIVNDFQKGDIAEGYSVSREKKESFPLTVTSAQKNPTAFYLCASGPIEAGPYEQYFGPGTRLTVT.

The chain has TRBV7-2 and TRBJ2-7; possibly TRBD2 for D (5 bases). In germline, CDR1 is SGHTA, CDR2 FQGNSA. This CDR3 is built from 16 residues. The V and J ends lost 0 bases and 7 bases respectively, with 19 bases between them. CDR3 nucleotide sequence: TGTGCCAGCAGCTTAGCAGGGCGGGTGAGGGCTGGGGAGCAGTACTTC. It specifies CASSLAGRVRAGEQYF.

The V call is TRBV11-3, the J call TRBJ2-7; D possibly uses TRBD1 or TRBD2 (7 bases each). The CDR3 is made up of 15 amino acids. Germline CDR1 is SGHNT and CDR2 is YENEEA. Trimming removed 5 bases at V and 2 bases at J, with 16 bases between. Here the CDR3 DNA reads TGTGCCAGCAGCCCTGGGGCAGGGGGGGCCTACGAGCAGTACTTC. It encodes CASSPGAGGAYEQYF. Filled out from reference TRBV11-3 and TRBJ2-7, the complete variable domain reads EAGVVQSPRYKIIEKKQPVAFWCNPISGHNTLYWYLQNLGQGPELLIRYENEEAVDDSQLPKDRFSAERLKGVDSTLKIQPAELGDSAVYLCASSPGAGGAYEQYFGPGTRLTVT.

This clone showed up just a few times. This chain connects TRBV30 to TRBJ1-3, with D uncertain. The CDR3 spans 11 residues. Deletions cut 5 bases from V and 8 bases from J, with 10 bases between. Germline lookup yields CDR1 GTSNPN and CDR2 SVGIG (reference sequence). The CDR3 sequence is CAWGPSDTIYF. Written as DNA, the CDR3 is TGTGCCTGGGGCCCTAGTGACACCATATATTTT.

V and J are TRBV6-5 and TRBJ2-7; TRBD2 matches 10 bases. Germline loops: CDR1 MNHEY, CDR2 SVGAGI. Losses at the gene ends were 4 bases for V and 8 bases for J; bases not matched to a gene: 14. The CDR3 consists of 16 residues. The CDR3 bases are TGTGCCAGCAGTTGGGAGGGGGCAAGGACTAGCGGACAGCAGTACTTC. Residues: CASSWEGARTSGQQYF.

The V and J genes are TRBV19 and TRBJ1-4; 9 nucleotides agree with TRBD1. The CDR3 consists of 14 residues. J was trimmed by 4 bases and V by 5 bases; bases with no gene match: 2. The germline V gene has CDR1 LNHDA and CDR2 SQIVND (reference sequence). The CDR3 sequence: CASSPTGGNEKLFF. CDR3 DNA: TGTGCCAGTAGTCCGACAGGGGGTAATGAAAAACTGTTTTTT. The full variable domain, in which reference TRBV19 and TRBJ1-4 provide the parts outside the CDR3, is DGGITQSPKYLFRKEGQNVTLSCEQNLNHDAMYWYRQDPGQGLRLIYYSQIVNDFQKGDIAEGYSVSREKKESFPLTVTSAQKNPTAFYLCASSPTGGNEKLFFGSGTQLSVL.

This clone has just a few counts. The chain is built from TRBV5-6 and TRBJ2-5; D might be TRBD1 (5 bases). There are 13 residues in the CDR3. CDR1 and CDR2 (germline): SGHDT, YYEEEE. With 0 bases removed from V and 2 bases from J, the gap between germline ends came to 5 bases. The CDR3 here is CASSLGQQETQYF. CDR3 in DNA: TGTGCCAGCAGCTTGGGACAGCAAGAGACCCAGTACTTC.

The V and J genes are TRBV30 and TRBJ2-5; D is uncertain. V was shortened by 4 bases and J by 8 bases, with 11 bases between the two germline ends. Germline lookup yields CDR1 GTSNPN and CDR2 SVGIG (reference sequence). This CDR3 comprises 11 residues. Here the CDR3 DNA reads TGTGCCTGGAATCTTGGGCTTACCCAGTACTTC. Translation: CAWNLGLTQYF.

CDR3 sequence (DNA): TGTGCCAGCAGCCCCCGACAGGGATCTGGAAACACCATATATTTT. It is translated as CASSPRQGSGNTIYF. This chain links TRBV9 with TRBJ1-3, with 7 bases matching TRBD1. The germline CDR1 and CDR2 sequences are SGDLS and YYNGEE. V was clipped by 4 bases and J by 1 base; unmatched bases: 5. This CDR3 spans 15 amino acids.

V gene TRBV2 combines with J gene TRBJ2-2; tentative D call: TRBD1 (6 bases). CDR1 SNHLY and CDR2 FYNNEI come from the germline V gene. The CDR3 covers 13 residues. V dropped 6 bases and J dropped 6 bases, with 11 bases sitting between them. The CDR3 loop reads CASRTTGPGELFF. The DNA for the CDR3 is TGTGCCAGCAGAACAACAGGGCCCGGGGAGCTGTTTTTT.

This chain joins TRBV9 and TRBJ2-5; 8 nucleotides align to TRBD1. V shed 5 bases and J 5 bases; nucleotides not matched to a gene: 8. The germline gives CDR1 SGDLS, CDR2 YYNGEE. This CDR3 contains 14 residues. Here the CDR3 reads CASSSRGLGETQYF. CDR3 nucleotide sequence: TGTGCCAGCAGTTCCAGGGGGCTCGGGGAGACCCAGTACTTC.

The chain uses TRBV30 and TRBJ2-4, with 8 bases aligning to TRBD2. The CDR3 contains 13 residues. After removal of 5 bases from V and 6 bases from J, the junction contained 6 bases not matched to a gene. Germline lookup yields CDR1 GTSNPN and CDR2 SVGIG (reference sequence). The CDR3 region has the DNA TGTGCCTGGTCCTGGGCGGGGGGAAACATTCAGTACTTC. Its protein is CAWSWAGGNIQYF.

This clone came up once. J is TRBJ1-5 and V is TRBV18; D is perhaps TRBD1 (5 bases). CDR1 and CDR2 (germline): KGHSH, LQKENI. V shed 6 bases and J shed 7 bases, with 19 bases lying between them. The CDR3 spans 15 residues. The CDR3 DNA reads TGTGCCAGCTCTCCGGGACCGACTGGAGGGCAGCCCCAGCATTTT. Its translation is CASSPGPTGGQPQHF.

A note on this clone: Germline is not matched at one junction end, which may reflect a read error. V and J are TRBV7-7 and TRBJ2-2; TRBD2 aligns across 8 bases. CDR1 and CDR2 (germline): SSHAT, FNYEAQ (reference sequence). The length of the CDR3 is 15 residues. CDR3 amino acids: CASRPSGSNTGELFF. CDR3 in DNA: TGTGCTAGCAGACCCAGCGGGAGTAACACCGGGGAGCTGTTTTTT.

This clone was detected once. The V call is TRBV6-6, the J call TRBJ2-4, with D possibly being TRBD1 (6 bases). This CDR3 has 15 amino acids. The germline V gene encodes CDR1 MNHNY and CDR2 SVGAGI (reference sequence). V was clipped by 10 bases and J by 3 bases, with 19 bases between them. CDR3 nucleotides: TGTGCCATCTCCACCGGGACAATTGGCAAAAACATTCAGTACTTC. Its translation: CAISTGTIGKNIQYF.

The rearrangement joins TRBV7-2 to TRBJ2-4, with 13 bases matching TRBD2. The V and J ends lost 3 bases and 3 bases, in that order; junction bases with no gene match: 2. The CDR3 consists of 16 residues. Germline V CDR1 and CDR2: SGHTA, FQGNSA. For the CDR3, the DNA is TGTGCCAGCAGCTTTACTAGCGGGGGGGTCAAAAACATTCAGTACTTC. Translating gives CASSFTSGGVKNIQYF.

This clone showed up just a few times. V and J are TRBV19 and TRBJ1-5, with D hard to call. This CDR3 comprises 13 residues. CDR1 is LNHDA and CDR2 is SQIVND in the germline V gene (reference sequence). V lost 1 base and J 6 bases, leaving 7 bases between the germline ends. This chain's CDR3 is CASSIGGLQPQHF. The CDR3 DNA is TGTGCCAGTAGTATAGGAGGGCTTCAGCCCCAGCATTTT.

The gene calls are TRBV5-1 and TRBJ1-1; 8 bases are shared with TRBD1. Trimming removed 3 bases from V and 0 bases from J; junction bases left unmatched: 1. The CDR3 loop spans 14 amino acids. In germline, CDR1 is SGHRS, CDR2 YFSETQ. CDR3 DNA: TGCGCCAGCAGCTCGGGACAGGTGAACACTGAAGCTTTCTTT. Translated: CASSSGQVNTEAFF.

The J gene is TRBJ1-2, the V gene TRBV10-3; 7 bases agree with TRBD1. The V segment lost 2 bases and the J segment 8 bases; nucleotides outside the gene matches: 8. Germline V gene lookup returns CDR1 ENHRY and CDR2 SYGVKD. The CDR3 is made up of 14 amino acids. CDR3 loop: CAISEEDRVQGYTF. Written as DNA, the CDR3 is TGTGCCATCAGTGAGGAAGACAGGGTACAGGGCTACACCTTC.

V usage is TRBV13 and J usage is TRBJ1-1; maybe TRBD1 (5 bases). The CDR3 extends over 12 amino acids. Germline CDR1 is PRHDT and CDR2 is FYEKMQ (reference sequence). The V and J ends lost 1 base and 7 bases respectively, with 7 bases between them. The CDR3 sequence: CASSLVGLEAFF. In nucleotides, the CDR3 is TGTGCCAGCAGCTTAGTGGGACTTGAAGCTTTCTTT.

This clone was seen only once. The CDR3 loop reads CASTPSRVFNQPQHF. The CDR3, as DNA: TGTGCCAGTACCCCCTCCAGGGTCTTCAATCAGCCCCAGCATTTT. The chain combines TRBV19 with TRBJ1-5; a weak D match, TRBD1 (5 bases). V was trimmed by 7 bases and J by 3 bases, leaving 16 bases between them. Germline V gives CDR1 LNHDA, CDR2 SQIVND (reference sequence). CDR3 length: 15 amino acids.

The chain recombines TRBV7-6 with TRBJ2-7; D uncertain. Between the trimmed V and J ends, which lost 1 base and 5 bases, there was a span of 9 bases. Germline V gives CDR1 SGHVS, CDR2 FNYEAQ. The CDR3 loop spans 13 amino acids. CDR3 loop: CASSLGLANEQYF. The CDR3 nucleotides are TGTGCCAGCAGCTTAGGACTGGCAAACGAGCAGTACTTC. The full variable domain, completed using reference TRBV7-6 and TRBJ2-7, is GAGVSQSPRYKVTKRGQDVALRCDPISGHVSLYWYRQALGQGPEFLTYFNYEAQQDKSGLPNDRFSAERPEGSISTLTIQRTEQRDSAMYRCASSLGLANEQYFGPGTRLTVT.

This clone was seen ten or more times. The sample contains more than one DNA sequence encoding this CDR3. The V and J genes are TRBV6-1 and TRBJ1-2, with 7 bases aligning to TRBD1. The CDR3 loop spans 14 amino acids. From germline, CDR1 is MNHNS and CDR2 SASEGT. After removal of 1 base from V and 5 bases from J, the junction contained 4 bases not matched to a gene. CDR3 sequence (DNA): TGTGCCAGCAGTGAAGACCCAGGGGGTTATGGCTACACCTTC. This gives the protein CASSEDPGGYGYTF.

V usage is TRBV10-3 and J usage is TRBJ2-7; 12 positions agree with TRBD1. In germline, CDR1 is ENHRY, CDR2 SYGVKD. CDR3 length: 16 residues. The J segment lost 6 bases and the V segment lost 0 bases, leaving 6 bases of the junction unmatched. The CDR3 bases are TGTGCCATCAGTGAGTCCGGGACAGGGGGCGCTGGCGAGCAGTACTTC. It is translated as CAISESGTGGAGEQYF.

The chain recombines TRBV5-1 with TRBJ1-2, with TRBD1 as a possible D gene (5 bases). This CDR3 contains 15 residues. In germline, CDR1 is SGHRS, CDR2 YFSETQ. The V end lost 4 bases, the J end lost 0 bases, and 13 bases lay between the germline ends. CDR3: CASSVGTSANYGYTF. For the CDR3, the DNA is TGCGCCAGCAGCGTGGGGACGTCTGCTAACTATGGCTACACCTTC. Drawing the rest from reference TRBV5-1 and TRBJ1-2, the complete variable domain is KAGVTQTPRYLIKTRGQQVTLSCSPISGHRSVSWYQQTPGQGLQFLFEYFSETQRNKGNFPGRFSGRQFSNSRSEMNVSTLELGDSALYLCASSVGTSANYGYTFGSGTRLTVV.

The gene calls are TRBV18 and TRBJ2-5, with a possible D match to TRBD1 (6 bases). Per germline, CDR1 KGHSH and CDR2 LQKENI. The V end was cut by 3 bases, the J end by 4 bases, with 15 bases between. CDR3 size: 15 residues. The CDR3 DNA reads as TGTGCCAGCTCACCCCGACAGGCCGCGGGAGAGACCCAGTACTTC. Residues: CASSPRQAAGETQYF.

This sequence joins TRBV12-3 or TRBV12-4 and TRBJ1-5, with 7 bases aligning to TRBD1. V dropped 5 bases and J dropped 5; count of bases not matched to a gene: 3. The length of the CDR3 is 13 residues. CDR3 nucleotides: TGTGCCAGCAGTCGACAGGGAGATCAGCCCCAGCATTTT. Protein: CASSRQGDQPQHF.

The chain has TRBV7-9 and TRBJ1-2; perhaps TRBD1 as D (5 bases). There are 14 residues in the CDR3. Trimming removed 1 base at V and 3 bases at J, with 9 bases between. Germline values: CDR1 SEHNR, CDR2 FQNEAQ (reference sequence). The CDR3 DNA is TGTGCCAGCAGCTTAGATCTAGGGGACTATGGCTACACCTTC. As protein: CASSLDLGDYGYTF.

The chain is built from TRBV6-5 and TRBJ2-1, with 7 bases fitting TRBD1. Germline V gene data show CDR1 as MNHEY and CDR2 as SVGAGI. V lost 10 bases to trimming and J lost 6 bases; unmatched junction nucleotides: 15. The CDR3 contains 15 residues. The DNA for the CDR3 is TGTGCCACCCAGGGGGTCGGGACCGCACCCAATGAGCAGTTCTTC. Translation: CATQGVGTAPNEQFF.

The chain carries TRBV6-5 and TRBJ2-2, with 7 positions matching TRBD1. Germline V CDR1 and CDR2: MNHEY, SVGAGI. The CDR3 extends over 15 amino acids. J lost 6 bases, V lost 6 bases, and 10 bases had no gene match. CDR3 nucleotide sequence: TGTGCCAGCAGAGATCGACAGGGTTGGTCCGGGGAGCTGTTTTTT. It specifies CASRDRQGWSGELFF.

This chain joins TRBV3-1 (or the pseudogene TRBV3-2) and TRBJ2-5; perhaps TRBD1 as D (6 bases). The CDR3 covers 13 residues. The germline V and J ends were trimmed by 4 bases and 5 bases, with 11 bases remaining between them. The germline CDR1 and CDR2 sequences are LGHDT and YNNKEL (reference sequence). The DNA for the CDR3 is TGTGCCAGCAGCCGAGAGGGGGATGAGACCCAGTACTTC. Translated, it gives CASSREGDETQYF.